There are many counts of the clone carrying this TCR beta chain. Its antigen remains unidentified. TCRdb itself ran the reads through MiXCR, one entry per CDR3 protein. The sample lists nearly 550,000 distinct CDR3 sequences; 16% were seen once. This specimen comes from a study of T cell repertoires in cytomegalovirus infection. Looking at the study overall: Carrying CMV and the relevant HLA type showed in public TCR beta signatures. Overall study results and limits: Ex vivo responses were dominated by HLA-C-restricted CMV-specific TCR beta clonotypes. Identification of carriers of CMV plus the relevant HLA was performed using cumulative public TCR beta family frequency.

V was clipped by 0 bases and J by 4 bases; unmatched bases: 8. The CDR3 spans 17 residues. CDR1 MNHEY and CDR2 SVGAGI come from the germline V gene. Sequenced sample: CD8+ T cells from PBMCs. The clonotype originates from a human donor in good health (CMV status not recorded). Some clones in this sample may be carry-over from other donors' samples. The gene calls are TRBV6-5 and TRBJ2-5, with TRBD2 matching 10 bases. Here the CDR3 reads CASSYSGLAGDRETQYF. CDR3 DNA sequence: TGTGCCAGCAGTTACTCGGGGCTAGCGGGAGATCGAGAGACCCAGTACTTC.